This T cell receptor beta chain came from a study of regulatory T cells in long-lasting Graves disease. As for the study in general: The definition of persistent Graves' disease was over 5 years of antithyroid drugs with positive TSH receptor antibodies.

Arm-PCR of CDR3 regions with iRepertoire HTBI primers generated TCR beta libraries. TCRdb called the multiplex PCR reads again in MiXCR, with one record for every CDR3 protein. The sample records approximately 440,000 distinct CDR3 sequences, roughly a quarter being singletons. V dropped 3 bases and J dropped 6 bases, with 12 bases sitting between them. This CDR3 region has 13 residues. CDR1 is MGHDK, CDR2 SYGVNS, per germline. As to time point: persistent/refractory GD, antithyroid drugs over 5 years with positive TRAb. The TCR library was made from RNA that had been extracted from PBMCs in TRIzol. V and J are TRBV25-1 and TRBJ2-7; either TRBD1 or TRBD2 may fit D (5 bases each). The sequencing here drew on peripheral blood mononuclear cells (PBMCs), taken when the disease was refractory, from a patient treated with antithyroid drugs. This TCR came from a female donor with Graves disease. CDR3 protein: CASSEISGGEQYF. The CDR3 coding sequence is TGTGCCAGCAGTGAGATCTCTGGGGGCGAGCAGTACTTC.